The 22 T cell receptor beta chains presented below share a single source sample, sequenced in a study of blood T cell repertoires in COVID-19. Clones were sequenced by immunoSEQ multiplex PCR, and TCRdb holds only the in-frame ones, with some missing. The repertoire consists of under 200,000 clones, with 80% to 90% occurring once and the leading ten covering about 2%. The specimen was peripheral blood. The receptors derive from an elderly woman with acute or convalescent COVID-19.

This chain connects TRBV4-1 to TRBJ2-7; TRBD2 agrees at 14 bases. This CDR3 spans 16 amino acids. Germline V gene sequence: CDR1 MGHRA, CDR2 YSYEKL. With V trimmed by 1 base and J by 3 bases, 2 bases remained unmatched. The CDR3 reads CASSQGLAGGLYEQYF. As DNA, the CDR3 is TGCGCCAGCAGCCAAGGACTAGCGGGGGGGCTCTACGAGCAGTACTTC.

This chain joins TRBV6-6 and TRBJ2-7, with D tentatively TRBD2 (6 bases). Trimming shortened V by 11 bases and J by 4 bases, and 24 bases separated the two germline ends. The CDR3 covers 15 residues. Looked up from germline, CDR1 is MNHNY and CDR2 is SVGAGI (reference sequence). CDR3 sequence: CARYTRGGELYEQYF. The CDR3 DNA follows: TGTGCCCGCTATACGCGGGGAGGCGAACTTTACGAGCAGTACTTC.

This clone has just a few counts. The chain has TRBV3-1 (or the pseudogene TRBV3-2) and TRBJ1-2; D unresolved. V was shortened by 3 bases and J by 4 bases, with 15 bases between the two germline ends. The CDR3 extends over 15 amino acids. CDR1 and CDR2 (germline): LGHDT, YNNKEL (reference sequence). The chain's CDR3 is CASSQNLQRPYGYTF. The CDR3 DNA follows: TGTGCCAGCAGCCAGAATCTACAGCGGCCCTATGGCTACACCTTC.

The chain joins TRBV6-5 to TRBJ2-5; unclear D gene. In germline, CDR1 is MNHEY, CDR2 SVGAGI. The CDR3 sequence is 13 residues long. V lost 2 bases and J lost 4, with 8 bases in between. The CDR3 DNA reads as TGTGCCAGCAGTTACAAGCCCGGAGAGACCCAGTACTTC. Encoded protein: CASSYKPGETQYF.

The chain recombines TRBV7-9 with TRBJ1-2; a possible D gene is TRBD1 (5 bases). The CDR3 spans 15 residues. The ends were cut back, 2 bases at V and 0 bases at J, with 10 bases in the middle. The germline CDR1 and CDR2 sequences are SEHNR and FQNEAQ (reference sequence). The CDR3 loop reads CASSLSMTANYGYTF. The CDR3 coding sequence is TGTGCCAGCAGCTTATCAATGACAGCTAACTATGGCTACACCTTC.

This clone appeared a single time. The CDR3 DNA reads TGTGCCAGCAGGTCGGTGAATTCTAACTATGGCTACACCTTC. Translated: CASRSVNSNYGYTF. The chain joins TRBV27 to TRBJ1-2, with no clear D. The V gene lost 6 bases and the J gene lost 0 bases, with 11 bases spanning the gap. The CDR3 length is 14 residues. Germline loops: CDR1 MNHEY, CDR2 SMNVEV (reference sequence).

Worth noting for this clone: This same CDR3 is encoded by further DNA sequences in the sample. This chain joins TRBV12-3 or TRBV12-4 and TRBJ1-2; D call uncertain. This CDR3 has 13 amino acids. Trimming left V 3 bases short and J 2 bases short, with 7 bases between. The CDR3 nucleotides are TGTGCCAGCAGTTTGACTGGGAACTATGGCTACACCTTC. Residues: CASSLTGNYGYTF.

This clone was seen only once. This sequence joins TRBV19 and TRBJ1-3; TRBD1 aligns across 11 bases. V shed 5 bases and J 2 bases; nucleotides not matched to a gene: 8. CDR3 length: 17 amino acids. Germline loops: CDR1 LNHDA, CDR2 SQIVND (reference sequence). The CDR3 spells CASSGLPGQGAGNTIYF. The CDR3 DNA reads as TGTGCCAGTAGTGGACTGCCGGGACAGGGGGCTGGAAACACCATATATTTT. The complete variable domain, with remaining parts taken from reference TRBV19 and TRBJ1-3, reads DGGITQSPKYLFRKEGQNVTLSCEQNLNHDAMYWYRQDPGQGLRLIYYSQIVNDFQKGDIAEGYSVSREKKESFPLTVTSAQKNPTAFYLCASSGLPGQGAGNTIYFGEGSWLTVV.

CDR3 nucleotides: TGCGCCAGCAGCCGACGGGACAGGGGGTCGGAGCAGTACTTC. Translating gives CASSRRDRGSEQYF. V is TRBV5-1 and J is TRBJ2-7; 11 bases agree with TRBD1. Germline V gene sequence: CDR1 SGHRS, CDR2 YFSETQ. V shed 4 bases and J 7 bases; nucleotides not matched to a gene: 7. This CDR3 is 14 amino acids long.

In its sample, this clone was seen a few times. The rearrangement links TRBV5-6 to TRBJ2-2; D gene unclear. CDR1 and CDR2 (germline): SGHDT, YYEEEE. The CDR3 spans 14 residues. V lost 1 base and J 5 bases, leaving 9 bases between the germline ends. CDR3 coding DNA: TGTGCCAGCAGCTTGTTCGGTCCAACCGGGGAGCTGTTTTTT. This codes for CASSLFGPTGELFF. Full variable domain (remainder filled in from reference TRBV5-6 and TRBJ2-2): DAGVTQSPTHLIKTRGQQVTLRCSPKSGHDTVSWYQQALGQGPQFIFQYYEEEERQRGNFPDRFSGHQFPNYSSELNVNALLLGDSALYLCASSLFGPTGELFFGEGSRLTVL.

In DNA, the CDR3 is TGTGCCAGCTCACCAATTATCAACACAAATCAGGGGAACACTGAAGCTTTCTTT. Translating it yields CASSPIINTNQGNTEAFF. J is TRBJ1-1 and V is TRBV18; weak D call: TRBD1 (5 bases). Trimming stripped 2 bases from V and 1 base from J, with 20 bases between. The CDR3 has 18 amino acids. Germline CDR1 and CDR2: KGHSH and LQKENI. Full variable domain (outside the CDR3, taken from reference TRBV18 and TRBJ1-1): NAGVMQNPRHLVRRRGQEARLRCSPMKGHSHVYWYRQLPEEGLKFMVYLQKENIIDESGMPKERFSAEFPKEGPSILRIQQVVRGDSAAYFCASSPIINTNQGNTEAFFGQGTRLTVV.

This clone is a singleton in its sample. The V gene is TRBV5-1, the J gene TRBJ1-5; 7 positions match TRBD1. Unmatched junction bases numbered 2, after V lost 3 bases and J lost 2 bases. CDR3 length: 14 residues. Germline V lookup: CDR1 SGHRS, CDR2 YFSETQ. CDR3: CASSSGTGNQPQHF. The CDR3 bases are TGCGCCAGCAGCTCAGGGACAGGCAATCAGCCCCAGCATTTT. The complete variable domain, with remaining parts taken from reference TRBV5-1 and TRBJ1-5, reads KAGVTQTPRYLIKTRGQQVTLSCSPISGHRSVSWYQQTPGQGLQFLFEYFSETQRNKGNFPGRFSGRQFSNSRSEMNVSTLELGDSALYLCASSSGTGNQPQHFGDGTRLSIL.

The V gene is TRBV30, the J gene TRBJ2-3; 8 positions match TRBD1. In germline, CDR1 is GTSNPN, CDR2 SVGIG (reference sequence). The ends lost 2 bases at V and 6 bases at J; junction bases unmatched: 1. This CDR3 is built from 12 residues. DNA for the CDR3: TGTGCCTGGAGTACAGGGGGTGATACGCAGTATTTT. Translation: CAWSTGGDTQYF.

This chain links TRBV5-1 with TRBJ1-2; D gene ambiguous. This CDR3 spans 14 amino acids. CDR1 is SGHRS, CDR2 YFSETQ, per germline. Trimming pared 4 bases from V and 4 bases from J, leaving 14 bases between. CDR3 DNA sequence: TGCGCCAGCAGCCTCGAGGTCGGGATCTATGGCTACACCTTC. As protein: CASSLEVGIYGYTF.

The J gene is TRBJ2-2, the V gene TRBV18; 9 positions agree with TRBD1. Trimming removed 5 bases from V and 3 bases from J; junction bases left unmatched: 7. The CDR3 is 16 residues long. From germline, CDR1 is KGHSH and CDR2 LQKENI. CDR3 region: CASSTDRGGHTGELFF. CDR3 bases: TGTGCCAGCTCAACGGACAGGGGAGGACACACCGGGGAGCTGTTTTTT. The full variable domain, in which reference TRBV18 and TRBJ2-2 provide the parts outside the CDR3, is NAGVMQNPRHLVRRRGQEARLRCSPMKGHSHVYWYRQLPEEGLKFMVYLQKENIIDESGMPKERFSAEFPKEGPSILRIQQVVRGDSAAYFCASSTDRGGHTGELFFGEGSRLTVL.

The chain employs TRBV2 and TRBJ2-1; the D is unclear. The V gene lost 1 base and the J gene lost 4 bases, with 5 bases spanning the gap. The CDR3 sequence is 13 residues long. Per germline, CDR1 SNHLY and CDR2 FYNNEI. For the CDR3, the DNA is TGTGCCAGCAGTGAAGGCAGTTACAATGAGCAGTTCTTC. Encoded protein: CASSEGSYNEQFF.

The chain links TRBV4-3 to TRBJ1-1; tentatively, D is TRBD1 (5 bases). The CDR3 extends over 14 amino acids. CDR1 is LGHNA and CDR2 is YSLEER in the germline V gene. Trimming took 3 bases from V and 1 from J, leaving 9 bases between them. In DNA, the CDR3 is TGCGCCAGCAGCCAGGCCGGGGGGAACACTGAAGCTTTCTTT. This sequence encodes CASSQAGGNTEAFF.

This chain links TRBV7-8 with TRBJ2-1; the match to TRBD2 covers 11 bases. This CDR3 is built from 16 residues. V lost 4 bases, J lost 13 bases, and 15 bases stayed unmatched. The V gene's germline CDR1 is SGHVS and CDR2 FQNEAQ. CDR3 nucleotide sequence: TGTGCCAGCAGCTCCGAGTCAGCCGGGACTAGCGGTCAACAGTTCTTC. This sequence encodes CASSSESAGTSGQQFF.

The chain uses TRBV9 and TRBJ1-1; D uncertain. V lost 4 bases to trimming and J lost 6 bases, with 16 bases between them. The CDR3 runs to 14 residues. Germline CDR1 SGDLS, CDR2 YYNGEE. The CDR3 region has the DNA TGTGCCAGCAGCCCCCTCCTGAGGTTCGCTGAAGCTTTCTTT. This gives the protein CASSPLLRFAEAFF.

The chain carries TRBV19 and TRBJ1-5, with TRBD1 identical over 9 bases. Per the germline V gene, CDR1 is LNHDA and CDR2 is SQIVND (reference sequence). This CDR3 contains 15 residues. Unmatched junction bases numbered 11, after V lost 3 bases and J lost 11 bases. The CDR3 loop reads CASSIGTGPNSAQHF. CDR3 coding DNA: TGTGCCAGTAGTATCGGGACAGGGCCAAATAGTGCCCAGCATTTT.

The J gene is TRBJ2-7, the V gene TRBV27; 9 nucleotides match TRBD1. CDR3 length: 15 amino acids. J was trimmed by 2 bases and V by 4 bases; bases with no gene match: 6. Germline CDR1 and CDR2: MNHEY and SMNVEV (reference sequence). The chain's CDR3 is CASSWLGQGTYEQYF. The CDR3, as DNA: TGTGCCAGCAGTTGGTTGGGACAGGGTACCTACGAGCAGTACTTC.

V gene TRBV19 combines with J gene TRBJ1-5, with unresolved D. V lost 5 bases, J lost 7 bases, and 9 bases lay in between. Germline lookup yields CDR1 LNHDA and CDR2 SQIVND (reference sequence). This CDR3 spans 12 amino acids. In DNA, the CDR3 is TGTGCCAGTAGTCCCTCTTTCCAGCCCCAGCATTTT. It yields the protein CASSPSFQPQHF.